This record looks at one T cell receptor (beta chain) sequence and its context. Its antigen is still unknown. The data derive from a study of T cells in Graves' hyperthyroidism and ophthalmopathy. The TCR beta CDR3 regions underwent amplification using RNA transcripts as the source. The TCR CDR3 was amplified in a first-round RT-PCR using the HTBI primer set. One entry per CDR3 protein results from TCRdb running MiXCR on the multiplex PCR reads. The sample has about 610,000 distinct CDR3 sequences; 14% to 15% are singletons. Study-wide results and caveats: The model identified upcoming ophthalmopathy a median 6.5 months ahead of onset.

Each person with ophthalmopathy scored at least 3 on the Clinical Activity Score, reached NOSPECS grade 4 or higher, and had been ill under 3 months. Used for diagnoses were clinical symptoms, serum thyroxine and TRAb, thyroid ultrasound and orbital computed tomography. Each 10 ml fresh peripheral blood draw supplied the PBMCs. The receptor comes from a woman aged 35 to 49 with Graves' ophthalmopathy. Source material: blood.

CDR3 sequence reads: CSVVPQTGGDYEQYF. The CDR3 DNA is TGCAGCGTTGTTCCCCAGACAGGGGGAGACTACGAGCAGTACTTC. This sequence joins TRBV29-1 and TRBJ2-7, with 9 bases fitting TRBD1. The CDR3 covers 15 residues. Germline V gene data show CDR1 as SQVTM and CDR2 as ANQGSEA. Unmatched junction bases numbered 10, after V lost 4 bases and J lost 3 bases.